This T cell receptor (beta chain) derives from a study of T cells in Graves' hyperthyroidism and ophthalmopathy (dated by TCRdb to the late 2010s). For the wider study: Peripheral blood samples were taken at the time of initial diagnosis, prior to any treatment. After sampling, hyperthyroidism patients received methimazole starting at 30 mg daily, and ophthalmopathy patients received high-dose intravenous methylprednisolone. Thyroid tissue and blood T-cell repertoires from about six Graves' hyperthyroidism patients were also compared in the study. To identify distinguishing TCR V-J signatures, a discovery cohort of about 100 patients was used, comprising approximately 40 with Graves' ophthalmopathy and 55 to 65 with stable Graves' hyperthyroidism. The paper reports TCR Vbeta CDR3 sequencing of about 140 peripheral blood samples: 43 ophthalmopathy, 75 to 80 hyperthyroidism and around 17 progressor patients. An independent validation cohort of fewer than 20 hyperthyroidism patients and 17 patients who later progressed to ophthalmopathy tested prospective prediction of ophthalmopathy. The 100 discovery patients were randomly split 7:3 into training and test sets. What the research found in general, with its limitations: Most expanded thyroid clonotypes (frequency above 0.001) were also detected in blood, suggesting blood repertoires may reflect thyroid immune responses. In validation, progression to ophthalmopathy was predicted by the model with nearly 71% sensitivity and around 76% specificity, a median of roughly six months before onset. Sample size was not statistically predetermined, and blinding of investigators to group allocation was not performed. A 13 V-J signature model separated ophthalmopathy from stable hyperthyroidism, with 87.88% sensitivity and around 84% specificity in cross-validation and 80%/75% in testing.

The CDR3, cysteine through phenylalanine, is 14 amino acids long. The entry retains the CDR3 DNA only, 42 bases that are in frame from base 1. Reading the germline V gene gives CDR1 MNHEY and CDR2 SVGEGT. V is trimmed back by 5 bases and J by 0 bases, and the junction contains 3 bases that no gene match accounts for. Stable Graves' hyperthyroidism was defined as the absence of progression to ophthalmopathy over 18 months of follow-up. Hyperthyroidism patients were aged 18 to 65 years and newly diagnosed, with disease duration of less than 2 months. Any patient with an uncontrolled infection, another autoimmune disease, pregnancy or lactation was excluded. Clinical symptoms, serum thyroxine and TRAb, thyroid ultrasound, and orbital computed tomography formed the basis for the diagnoses. PBMCs were separated from approximately 9.9 ml of fresh peripheral blood using Ficoll-Paque density gradient centrifugation. Trizol reagent was used to extract total RNA, and RNA quality was then checked on an Agilent 2100 Bioanalyzer.

The TCR beta CDR3 regions were amplified from RNA transcripts. The first round of RT-PCR for the TCR CDR3 was performed with the HTBI primer set and the Qiagen OneStep RT-PCR kit. Libraries were constructed in a second round of multiplex PCR, after which size selection and purification were carried out. Libraries were sequenced paired-end with 100 bp reads on an Illumina HiSeq2000. As for how the authors treated the data: Raw data were processed with SOAPnuke, discarding reads with adapters, uncalled bases, mean Phred below 15, or no exact constant-primer or identifier match. High-quality paired reads were merged using COPE v1.2.5, and each unique nucleotide sequence was defined as a clonotype. Clonotypes were aligned to IMGT TRBV, TRBD and TRBJ reference segments using MiTCR v1.1. The analysis was restricted to V-J combinations with a frequency above 0.0001, which together covered just over 99% of the repertoires. The TCS score was defined as the ratio of F50 (clonal expansion) to E x V (chaos), calculated using BLOSUM62-based TCRdist between CDR3 peptides within each V-J. Welch's t-statistics and random forest reduced 500 to 550 V-J features to 10 to 15, which were used in a naive Bayes classifier (R e1071). The public reads were quality trimmed at Q25 with fastp and then assembled into clones with MiXCR by TCRdb, keeping productive beta chains. Entries that share a CDR3 protein sequence are merged under the most common genes and DNA. The V and J calls and clone size come from TCRdb's table, not from the authors' own analysis. This sample lists some 740,000 distinct CDR3 sequences; 11% to 15% were detected once. Roughly 10% of the sample lies in the top ten.

Regarding this clonotype: Its specific antigen is unknown. No per-base quality is available; no much larger clone lies one base away.

The clonotype originates from a young woman with Graves' hyperthyroidism. The sample taken for sequencing was blood. This chain is built from TRBV6-2 or TRBV6-3 and TRBJ2-7; 8 nucleotides in the junction match TRBD1. The CDR3 region: CASSRQGTSYEQYF. At the DNA level, the sequence is TGTGCCAGCAGTCGACAGGGGACCTCCTACGAGCAGTACTTC.